A single sample is the source of the 21 T cell receptor beta chains below, sequenced in a study of shared clonotypes between healthy human individuals. Sequenced by immunoSEQ multiplex PCR; TCRdb stores in-frame clones only, minus some. Of more than 400,000 clones listed, over 70% are singletons. Input material: PBMCs. All receptors derive from a woman between 40 and 50 years old in good health. Some clones in this sample may be carry-over from other donors' samples.

V and J are TRBV9 and TRBJ1-1; D gene uncertain. Between the trimmed V and J ends, which lost 2 bases and 1 base, there was a span of 9 bases. The CDR3 totals 14 residues. Looked up from germline, CDR1 is SGDLS and CDR2 is YYNGEE. Here the CDR3 reads CASSVPPENTEAFF. The CDR3 region has the DNA TGTGCCAGCAGCGTTCCCCCAGAGAACACTGAAGCTTTCTTT.

The V gene is TRBV5-4, the J gene TRBJ2-2; D might be TRBD1 (6 bases). Germline lookup yields CDR1 SGHNT and CDR2 YYREEE (reference sequence). The CDR3 consists of 14 residues. Trimming took 4 bases from V and 4 from J, leaving 11 bases between them. The CDR3 DNA is TGTGCCAGCAGCCTTACAGGGACCACCGGGGAGCTGTTTTTT. It encodes CASSLTGTTGELFF.

As regards this clone: A far larger clone is just one base off, so this is likely a read error. The V call is TRBV11-2, the J call TRBJ2-7; 8 nucleotides align to TRBD1. The CDR3 sequence is 14 residues long. The V gene's germline CDR1 is SGHAT and CDR2 FQNNGV. The CDR3 spells CTSSSQQGVYEQYF. The DNA of the CDR3 is TGTACCAGCAGCTCACAACAGGGGGTCTACGAGCAGTACTTC.

The chain uses TRBV4-3 and TRBJ1-4, with D possibly matching TRBD1 (6 bases). Germline lookup yields CDR1 LGHNA and CDR2 YSLEER. V lost 4 bases to trimming and J lost 7 bases, with 16 bases between them. The CDR3 totals 15 residues. The CDR3: CASSPFNRDGEKLFF. CDR3 nucleotides: TGCGCCAGCAGCCCCTTTAACAGGGACGGTGAAAAACTGTTTTTT.

With regard to this clone: This is likely an artifact of a read error, given a far larger clone one base away. CDR3 sequence reads: CASARGQGYEQYF. In nucleotides, the CDR3 is TGTGCCAGCGCTCGCGGACAGGGTTACGAGCAGTACTTC. The chain links TRBV6-1 to TRBJ2-7; 8 nucleotides match TRBD1. Germline lookup yields CDR1 MNHNS and CDR2 SASEGT. The CDR3 contains 13 residues. V dropped 8 bases and J dropped 4; count of bases not matched to a gene: 7.

For this clone: A far bigger clonotype differs at one base, so this is likely a read error. The chain links TRBV7-2 to TRBJ1-4; D might be TRBD1 (5 bases). Germline-derived CDR1 and CDR2 are SGHTA and FQGNSA. CDR3 length equals 13 residues. V was clipped by 4 bases and J by 6 bases, with 9 bases between them. CDR3 residues: CASSSGADEKLFF. CDR3 sequence (DNA): TGTGCCAGCAGCTCCGGGGCTGATGAAAAACTGTTTTTT.

The chain carries TRBV10-3 and TRBJ1-1; 7 bases are shared with TRBD1. The CDR3 spans 13 residues. The V gene's germline CDR1 is ENHRY and CDR2 SYGVKD. Trimming took 10 bases from V and 5 from J; bases not matched to a gene: 10. The CDR3 sequence is CAKKQGPGTEAFF. Here the CDR3 DNA reads TGTGCCAAGAAACAGGGGCCGGGGACTGAAGCTTTCTTT.

This clone was found once. This likely traces to a read error, being one base from a far larger clone. V and J are TRBV28 and TRBJ1-4; 9 bases agree with TRBD1. Germline V lookup: CDR1 MDHEN, CDR2 SYDVKM. The CDR3 totals 16 residues. With V trimmed by 5 bases and J by 8 bases, 12 bases remained unmatched. The CDR3 nucleotides read TGTGCCAGCAGTGAAGCCCCGGGACAGGGTATGGAAAAACTGTTTTTT. The encoded protein is CASSEAPGQGMEKLFF.

Turning to this clone: This likely traces to a read error, being one base from a far larger clone. The gene calls are TRBV6-5 and TRBJ2-6; D is ambiguous. The CDR3 is made up of 14 amino acids. Germline V gene sequence: CDR1 MNHEY, CDR2 SVGAGI. The CDR3 coding sequence is TGTTCCAGCAGTTCGTTTATCGGGGCCAACGTCCTGACTTTC. It translates to CSSSSFIGANVLTF.

The chain is built from TRBV5-1 and TRBJ1-1; D may be TRBD1 (6 bases). Germline V gene sequence: CDR1 SGHRS, CDR2 YFSETQ. The CDR3 totals 15 residues. The ends were cut back, 0 bases at V and 0 bases at J, with 9 bases in the middle. CDR3 sequence (DNA): TGCGCCAGCAGCTTGGGGGGGCACATGAACACTGAAGCTTTCTTT. It translates to CASSLGGHMNTEAFF.

The chain carries TRBV6-5 and TRBJ1-3; D uncertain. This CDR3 is built from 15 residues. CDR1 MNHEY and CDR2 SVGAGI come from the germline V gene. V lost 2 bases and J 2 bases, leaving 10 bases between the germline ends. The CDR3 DNA is TGTGCCAGCAGTTACAGGGAAGGTGCTGGAAACACCATATATTTT. Its translation is CASSYREGAGNTIYF.

The chain carries TRBV7-8 and TRBJ2-5; either TRBD1 or TRBD2 may supply D (5 bases each). V lost 3 bases, J lost 5 bases, and 10 bases lay in between. CDR3 length: 13 residues. Per the germline V gene, CDR1 is SGHVS and CDR2 is FQNEAQ. In nucleotides, the CDR3 is TGTGCCAGCAGCTTCGGGTGGGGGGAGACCCAGTACTTC. Its protein product is CASSFGWGETQYF.

A note on this clone: This likely stems from a read error, as it lies one base from a far larger clone. The DNA for the CDR3 is TGTGCCAGCAGTACCGACAGGGGGCCCACTGAAGCTTTCTTT. This codes for CASSTDRGPTEAFF. The V and J genes are TRBV6-5 and TRBJ1-1, with 10 bases aligning to TRBD1. Germline CDR1 is MNHEY and CDR2 is SVGAGI. The CDR3 contains 14 residues. After removal of 5 bases from V and 4 bases from J, the junction contained 4 bases not matched to a gene.

This clone appeared once. One junction end disagrees with the germline gene, perhaps due to a read error. V usage is TRBV2 and J usage is TRBJ1-5; no clear D gene. Germline CDR1 and CDR2: SNHLY and FYNNEI. This CDR3 region has 14 residues. DNA of the CDR3: TGTGCCAGCAGTGACGGCTTTTCCGCGGGTGGGGAAGATTTT. Amino acids: CASSDGFSAGGEDF.

Details on this clone: A far larger clone is off by one base, so a read error is likely. The gene calls are TRBV4-1 and TRBJ2-7, with TRBD2 matching over 11 bases. The CDR3 is 15 amino acids. V was pared by 4 bases and J by 12 bases, with 14 bases of the junction left unmatched. Germline V gene data show CDR1 as MGHRA and CDR2 as YSYEKL. The CDR3 here is CASSPNHTSGSQPYF. The CDR3 nucleotides read TGCGCCAGCAGCCCGAATCACACTAGCGGGAGCCAACCGTACTTC.

The CDR3 DNA sequence: TGTGCCAGCAGCCAGGCCTTCGGGTGGGGACAAGAGACCCAGTACTTC. It specifies CASSQAFGWGQETQYF. The chain has TRBV14 and TRBJ2-5; D remains unclear. The germline gives CDR1 SGHDN, CDR2 FVKESK. V lost 3 bases and J lost 2, with 16 bases in between. The CDR3 length is 16 residues.

This clone was observed a single time. The rearrangement uses TRBV29-1 and TRBJ1-4, with 8 bases that match TRBD1. The CDR3 is made up of 11 amino acids. Per the germline V gene, CDR1 is SQVTM and CDR2 is ANQGSEA. V shed 4 bases, J shed 12 bases, and the junction held 4 bases outside the gene matches. CDR3 sequence (DNA): TGCAGCGTTGCAGGGGGCCGCGAACTGTTTTTT. As protein: CSVAGGRELFF.

The table lists this clone with many counts. This chain connects TRBV18 to TRBJ2-1; 7 bases agree with TRBD2. The ends lost 1 base at V and 5 bases at J; junction bases unmatched: 5. Germline V gene lookup returns CDR1 KGHSH and CDR2 LQKENI. There are 15 residues in the CDR3. The CDR3 nucleotides read TGTGCCAGCTCACCACTGCCTAGCGGCAACAATGAGCAGTTCTTC. Protein sequence: CASSPLPSGNNEQFF.

V and J are TRBV27 and TRBJ1-5; no clear D. The V end lost 2 bases, the J end lost 4 bases, and 12 bases lay between the germline ends. Germline V gene sequence: CDR1 MNHEY, CDR2 SMNVEV (reference sequence). The CDR3 extends over 15 amino acids. The CDR3 loop reads CASSLEVGANQPQHF. The CDR3 coding sequence is TGTGCCAGCAGTTTAGAGGTAGGAGCTAATCAGCCCCAGCATTTT.

This sequence joins TRBV29-1 and TRBJ2-7; tentative D call: TRBD2 (5 bases). The germline CDR1 and CDR2 sequences are SQVTM and ANQGSEA. There are 10 residues in the CDR3. The germline V and J ends were trimmed by 4 bases and 4 bases, with 5 bases remaining between them. Written as DNA, the CDR3 is TGCAGCGTTGGGGAGTACGAGCAGTACTTC. Its translation is CSVGEYEQYF.

This clone was seen just once. It differs at one base from a far larger clone, so likely a read error. The sample contains more than one DNA sequence encoding this CDR3. The chain joins TRBV5-1 to TRBJ1-2; no clear D gene. Germline CDR1 is SGHRS and CDR2 is YFSETQ. The CDR3 runs 13 residues. The DNA of the CDR3 is TGCGCCAGCAGCTTGGGGACCCGGTATGGCTACACCTTT. Translated: CASSLGTRYGYTF.